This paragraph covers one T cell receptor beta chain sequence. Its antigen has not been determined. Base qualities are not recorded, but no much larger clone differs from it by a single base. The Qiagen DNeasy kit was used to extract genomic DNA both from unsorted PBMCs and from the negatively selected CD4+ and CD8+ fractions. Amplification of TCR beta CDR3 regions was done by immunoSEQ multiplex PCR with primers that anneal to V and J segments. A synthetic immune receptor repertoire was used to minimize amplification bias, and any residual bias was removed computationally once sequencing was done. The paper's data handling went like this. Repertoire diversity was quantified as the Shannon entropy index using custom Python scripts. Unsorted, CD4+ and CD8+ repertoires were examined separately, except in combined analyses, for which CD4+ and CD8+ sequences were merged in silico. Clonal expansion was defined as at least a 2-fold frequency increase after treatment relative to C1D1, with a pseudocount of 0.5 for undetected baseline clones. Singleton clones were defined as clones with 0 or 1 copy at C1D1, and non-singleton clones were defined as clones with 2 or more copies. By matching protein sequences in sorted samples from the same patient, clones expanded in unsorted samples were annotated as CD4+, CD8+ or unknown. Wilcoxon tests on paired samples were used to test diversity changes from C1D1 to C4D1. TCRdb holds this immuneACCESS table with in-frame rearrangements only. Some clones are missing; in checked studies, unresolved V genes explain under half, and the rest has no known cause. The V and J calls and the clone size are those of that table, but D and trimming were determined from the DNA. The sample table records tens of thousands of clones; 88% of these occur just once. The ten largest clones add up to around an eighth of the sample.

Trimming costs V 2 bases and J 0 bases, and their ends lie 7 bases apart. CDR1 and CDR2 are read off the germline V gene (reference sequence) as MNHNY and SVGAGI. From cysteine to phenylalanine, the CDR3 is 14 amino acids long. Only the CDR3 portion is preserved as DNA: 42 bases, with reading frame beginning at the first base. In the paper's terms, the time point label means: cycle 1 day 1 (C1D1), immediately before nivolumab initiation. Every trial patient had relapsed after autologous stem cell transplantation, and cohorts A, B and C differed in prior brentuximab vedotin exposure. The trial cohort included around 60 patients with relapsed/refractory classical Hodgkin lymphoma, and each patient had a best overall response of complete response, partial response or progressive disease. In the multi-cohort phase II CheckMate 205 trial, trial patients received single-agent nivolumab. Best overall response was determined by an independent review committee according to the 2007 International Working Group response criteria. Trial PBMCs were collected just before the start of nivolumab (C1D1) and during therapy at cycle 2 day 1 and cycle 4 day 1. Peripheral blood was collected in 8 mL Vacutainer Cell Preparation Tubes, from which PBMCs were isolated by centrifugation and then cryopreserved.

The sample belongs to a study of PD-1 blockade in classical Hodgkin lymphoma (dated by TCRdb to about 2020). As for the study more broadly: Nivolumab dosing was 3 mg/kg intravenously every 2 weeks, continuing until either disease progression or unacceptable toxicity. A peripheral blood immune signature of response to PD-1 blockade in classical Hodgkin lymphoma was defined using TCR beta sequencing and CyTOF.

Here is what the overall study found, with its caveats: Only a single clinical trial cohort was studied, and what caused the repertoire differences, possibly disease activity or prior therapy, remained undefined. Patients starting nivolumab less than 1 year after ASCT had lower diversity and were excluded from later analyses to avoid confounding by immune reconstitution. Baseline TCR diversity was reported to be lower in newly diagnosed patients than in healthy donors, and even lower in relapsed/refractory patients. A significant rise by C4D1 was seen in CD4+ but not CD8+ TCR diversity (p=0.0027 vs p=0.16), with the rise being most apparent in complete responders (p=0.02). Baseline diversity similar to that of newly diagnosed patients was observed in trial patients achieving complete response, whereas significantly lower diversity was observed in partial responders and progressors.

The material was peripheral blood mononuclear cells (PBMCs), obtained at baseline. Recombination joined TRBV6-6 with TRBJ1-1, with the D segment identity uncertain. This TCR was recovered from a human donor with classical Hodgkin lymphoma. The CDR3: CASSYVGLNTEAFF. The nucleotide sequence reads TGTGCCAGCAGTTACGTGGGCCTGAACACTGAAGCTTTCTTT.